The 18 T cell receptor beta chains listed next were all sequenced from one sample in a study of blood T cell repertoires in COVID-19. Method: immunoSEQ multiplex PCR; TCRdb's copy keeps in-frame clones and lacks some. Of about 170,000 clones listed, 86% are singletons. Material for sequencing was peripheral blood. The receptors derive from a woman older than 75 in a cohort sampled during active or convalescent COVID-19.

This chain connects TRBV9 to TRBJ1-6; 12 nucleotides line up with TRBD1. The junction had 11 bases not matched to a gene; V was cut back by 3 bases and J by 10 bases. CDR3 length equals 17 residues. Per the germline V gene, CDR1 is SGDLS and CDR2 is YYNGEE. Written as DNA, the CDR3 is TGTGCCAGCAGCGCGCCGAAGGGACAGGGGGCAGAATCACCCCTCCACTTT. Its translation is CASSAPKGQGAESPLHF.

J is TRBJ2-2 and V is TRBV28; perhaps TRBD2 as D (7 bases). V was shortened by 3 bases and J by 4 bases, with 12 bases between the two germline ends. The CDR3 runs to 15 residues. Looked up from germline, CDR1 is MDHEN and CDR2 is SYDVKM. CDR3 DNA: TGTGCCAGCAGTTTGTCGGGGGGCCTCACCGGGGAGCTGTTTTTT. Translated, it gives CASSLSGGLTGELFF.

This sequence joins TRBV6-5 and TRBJ1-1, with a possible D match to TRBD1 (6 bases). Germline V lookup: CDR1 MNHEY, CDR2 SVGAGI. The length of the CDR3 is 14 residues. Between the trimmed V and J ends, which lost 5 bases and 0 bases, there was a span of 10 bases. The CDR3 loop is CASSRTGLNTEAFF. In DNA form, the CDR3 reads TGTGCCAGCAGTCGAACAGGGTTGAACACTGAAGCTTTCTTT.

Of note for this clone: Other DNA sequences in the sample encode the same CDR3. The V and J genes are TRBV28 and TRBJ2-7; D call uncertain. Trimming stripped 5 bases from V and 4 bases from J, with 9 bases between. The CDR3 is 12 amino acids. Germline V gene sequence: CDR1 MDHEN, CDR2 SYDVKM. The CDR3 nucleotides are TGTGCCAGCAGTCCCCTTTCTTACGAGCAGTACTTC. Protein: CASSPLSYEQYF.

The genes are TRBV7-9 and TRBJ1-5; the D is unclear. Looked up from germline, CDR1 is SEHNR and CDR2 is FQNEAQ (reference sequence). V lost 5 bases and J lost 9, with 20 bases in between. The CDR3 length is 15 residues. The CDR3 spells CASSPAGSKVLPQHF. The CDR3 nucleotides are TGTGCCAGCAGCCCAGCCGGGAGCAAGGTCCTGCCCCAGCATTTT.

For the CDR3, the DNA is TGTGCCAGCGGGACACAACAGAGAACCCAGTACTTC. Translating gives CASGTQQRTQYF. J is TRBJ2-5 and V is TRBV28, with a possible D match to TRBD1 (6 bases). This CDR3 is built from 12 residues. The V and J ends lost 8 bases and 8 bases respectively, with 15 bases between them. Germline V gene sequence: CDR1 MDHEN, CDR2 SYDVKM.

The chain links TRBV28 to TRBJ1-3, with D possibly TRBD1 on 6 matching bases. Per germline, CDR1 MDHEN and CDR2 SYDVKM. The CDR3 has 14 amino acids. The V end was cut by 10 bases, the J end by 1 base, with 14 bases between. The DNA for the CDR3 is TGTGCCACGACCCGGGACACTTCTGGAAACACCATATATTTT. Residues: CATTRDTSGNTIYF.

This clone was seen just once. The V gene is TRBV7-9, the J gene TRBJ1-1, with 11 bases aligning to TRBD1. The V and J ends lost 4 bases and 3 bases, in that order; junction bases with no gene match: 4. The CDR3 is made up of 15 amino acids. Per germline, CDR1 SEHNR and CDR2 FQNEAQ (reference sequence). Written as DNA, the CDR3 is TGTGCCAGCAGCTCCCGGACAGGGGGCGACACTGAAGCTTTCTTT. Translated, it gives CASSSRTGGDTEAFF. Full variable domain (missing parts from reference TRBV7-9 and TRBJ1-1): DTGVSQNPRHKITKRGQNVTFRCDPISEHNRLYWYRQTLGQGPEFLTYFQNEAQLEKSRLLSDRFSAERPKGSFSTLEIQRTEQGDSAMYLCASSSRTGGDTEAFFGQGTRLTVV.

This chain connects TRBV7-8 to TRBJ1-1; TRBD1 is a possible D gene (6 bases). Germline V gene sequence: CDR1 SGHVS, CDR2 FQNEAQ. V lost 2 bases and J lost 0, with 10 bases in between. The length of the CDR3 is 15 residues. The CDR3 DNA follows: TGTGCCAGCAGCTTAAAAGCAGGGGTGAACACTGAAGCTTTCTTT. It yields the protein CASSLKAGVNTEAFF.

This clone was counted between two and nine times. CDR3 nucleotides: TGTGCCAGCAGCCAAGGGGACCGGGACAGGGGGTCTGAAGCTTTCTTT. The encoded protein is CASSQGDRDRGSEAFF. The chain links TRBV3-1 (or the pseudogene TRBV3-2) to TRBJ1-1; 11 nucleotides align to TRBD1. The CDR3 runs 16 residues. Trimming at V came to 1 base and at J to 6 bases, leaving 7 bases not matched to a gene. In germline, CDR1 is LGHDT, CDR2 YNNKEL (reference sequence).

CDR3 bases: TGTGCCAGCTCACCACCTGACAGCTACGAGCAGTACTTC. Its translation: CASSPPDSYEQYF. This sequence joins TRBV18 and TRBJ2-7, with a weak D call TRBD1 (5 bases). The V gene's germline CDR1 is KGHSH and CDR2 LQKENI. CDR3 length: 13 residues. Deletions cut 0 bases from V and 3 bases from J, with 6 bases between. The whole variable domain, filled in from reference TRBV18 and TRBJ2-7, reads NAGVMQNPRHLVRRRGQEARLRCSPMKGHSHVYWYRQLPEEGLKFMVYLQKENIIDESGMPKERFSAEFPKEGPSILRIQQVVRGDSAAYFCASSPPDSYEQYFGPGTRLTVT.

This clone was detected only once. CDR3 DNA sequence: TGTGCCAGCAGCTCAAACAGGGTCACCGGAAACACCATATATTTT. Its protein product is CASSSNRVTGNTIYF. This chain links TRBV7-2 with TRBJ1-3, with D perhaps TRBD1 (6 bases). Looked up from germline, CDR1 is SGHTA and CDR2 is FQGNSA. V was clipped by 4 bases and J by 4 bases, with 14 bases between them. The CDR3 is made up of 15 amino acids.

This chain joins TRBV9 and TRBJ1-2; D possibly corresponds to TRBD1 (5 bases). CDR1 is SGDLS and CDR2 is YYNGEE in the germline V gene. V gave up 3 bases and J gave up 4 bases, with 16 bases separating them. CDR3 length: 15 residues. The CDR3 sequence: CASSAHQRTGYGYTF. DNA for the CDR3: TGTGCCAGCAGCGCCCACCAACGCACAGGCTATGGCTACACCTTC. The complete variable domain, with remaining parts taken from reference TRBV9 and TRBJ1-2, reads DSGVTQTPKHLITATGQRVTLRCSPRSGDLSVYWYQQSLDQGLQFLIQYYNGEERAKGNILERFSAQQFPDLHSELNLSSLELGDSALYFCASSAHQRTGYGYTFGSGTRLTVV.

In its sample, this clone was seen a few times. This chain links TRBV11-2 with TRBJ2-2; no clear D gene. The germline CDR1 and CDR2 sequences are SGHAT and FQNNGV. Trimming cost V 4 bases and J 5 bases, with 8 bases left between them. The CDR3 contains 13 residues. The CDR3 region is CASSSARTGELFF. CDR3 in DNA: TGTGCCAGCAGCTCAGCGAGGACCGGGGAGCTGTTTTTT.

The chain has TRBV7-2 and TRBJ1-2; 7 bases map to TRBD1. The V segment lost 1 base and the J segment 8 bases; nucleotides outside the gene matches: 13. The CDR3 spans 16 residues. Germline CDR1 SGHTA, CDR2 FQGNSA. The CDR3 sequence is CASSLVTWDSRRGYTF. The CDR3 DNA sequence: TGTGCCAGCAGCTTAGTGACGTGGGACAGTCGCCGCGGCTACACCTTC.

The chain employs TRBV30 and TRBJ1-2; D is ambiguous. Germline V gene sequence: CDR1 GTSNPN, CDR2 SVGIG (reference sequence). V gave up 1 base and J gave up 6 bases, with 3 bases separating them. The CDR3 is 10 residues long. CDR3 nucleotides: TGTGCCTGGAGTGCTAATGGCTACACCTTC. Encoded protein: CAWSANGYTF.

The count of this clone is one. The chain couples TRBV12-3 or TRBV12-4 to TRBJ2-1; tentative D call: TRBD1 (6 bases). The ends were cut back, 6 bases at V and 5 bases at J, with 11 bases in the middle. The CDR3 runs 13 residues. The CDR3 region is CASSEGVHNEQFF. In DNA, the CDR3 is TGTGCCAGCAGCGAGGGGGTGCACAATGAGCAGTTCTTC.

This clone occurred once. The chain joins TRBV7-2 to TRBJ2-6; D unclear. V gave up 4 bases and J gave up 0 bases, with 4 bases separating them. There are 14 residues in the CDR3. Germline V lookup: CDR1 SGHTA, CDR2 FQGNSA. CDR3: CASSSSSGANVLTF. CDR3 in DNA: TGTGCCAGCAGCTCTTCCTCTGGGGCCAACGTCCTGACTTTC.